The 8 T cell receptor beta chains below come from one sample, sequenced in a study of blood T cells in healthy people across ages. Primers used in a second PCR of about 7 to 12 cycles were a sample-barcoded 5' primer and a J-beta primer mix. TCRdb re-analysed the 5' RACE reads in MiXCR, keeping a single row per CDR3 protein. The sample comprises roughly 1,800,000 distinct CDR3 sequences, roughly 52% of which are singletons, and over 2% rests with the top ten. The sequencing input was blood. The receptors stem from a woman aged 40 to 49 in good health.

The chain joins TRBV7-3 to TRBJ1-2; a possible D gene is TRBD1 (5 bases). Trimming took 5 bases from V and 2 from J, leaving 15 bases between them. The germline V gene has CDR1 SGHTA and CDR2 FQGTGA. This CDR3 region has 15 residues. CDR3 nucleotides: TGTGCCAGCAGCGTAAACCTGACAGCGAACTATGGCTACACCTTC. Its protein is CASSVNLTANYGYTF.

This clonotype was seen a handful of times. The chain has TRBV6-2 or TRBV6-3 and TRBJ2-1, with 7 bases aligning to TRBD2. The CDR3 sequence is 14 residues long. V dropped 4 bases and J dropped 7; count of bases not matched to a gene: 7. Germline lookup yields CDR1 MNHEY and CDR2 SVGEGT. Here the CDR3 DNA reads TGTGCCAGCAGTTCCGGCGGGGGACGAAATGAGCAGTTCTTC. It is translated as CASSSGGGRNEQFF.

The genes are TRBV2 and TRBJ2-1; 9 positions agree with TRBD1. Germline trimming cut 6 bases from V and 6 bases from J; bases unmatched to any gene: 9. The CDR3 spans 15 residues. The germline V gene has CDR1 SNHLY and CDR2 FYNNEI. CDR3 in DNA: TGTGCCAGCAGCGAAATGGACAGGGGCGGCAATGAGCAGTTCTTC. Translating gives CASSEMDRGGNEQFF.

This clonotype was counted only a few times. This chain links TRBV9 with TRBJ2-3; 7 bases align to TRBD2. There are 13 residues in the CDR3. Trimming cost V 2 bases and J 6 bases; bases outside gene matches: 3. Germline lookup yields CDR1 SGDLS and CDR2 YYNGEE. In DNA form, the CDR3 reads TGTGCCAGCAGCGTTGGGGGGGACGATACGCAGTATTTT. It yields the protein CASSVGGDDTQYF.

As to this clonotype: At one end the junction does not follow the germline gene, possibly because of a read error. The chain's CDR3 is CDSLTDGSSYEQYF. In DNA form, the CDR3 reads TGTGACAGCCTCACAGATGGGTCCTCCTACGAGCAGTACTTC. The rearrangement links TRBV6-6 to TRBJ2-5, with D hard to call. The J call is in doubt because the DNA end fits TRBJ2-7 better. The CDR3 covers 14 residues. Germline V lookup: CDR1 MNHNY, CDR2 SVGAGI (reference sequence).

This clonotype was counted between two and nine times. The rearrangement uses TRBV6-2 or TRBV6-3 and TRBJ2-7, with D possibly matching TRBD2 (6 bases). The CDR3 length is 15 residues. Trimming removed 4 bases from V and 2 bases from J, with 15 bases in between. From germline, CDR1 is MNHEY and CDR2 SVGEGT. CDR3 loop: CASSSHRDSTYEQYF. The CDR3 region has the DNA TGTGCCAGCAGTTCTCACCGGGACTCGACCTACGAGCAGTACTTC.

The chain uses TRBV20-1 and TRBJ2-3, with D tentatively TRBD2 (7 bases). The V gene's germline CDR1 is DFQATT and CDR2 SNEGSKA (reference sequence). V gave up 0 bases and J gave up 4 bases, with 17 bases separating them. The CDR3 sequence is 16 residues long. As DNA, the CDR3 is TGCAGTGCTAGAGATTCCCGGGGGGCATTCGCAGATACGCAGTATTTT. Translated: CSARDSRGAFADTQYF.

This clonotype was counted only a few times. The genes are TRBV20-1 and TRBJ2-4; 9 nucleotides line up with TRBD1. Germline V gene data show CDR1 as DFQATT and CDR2 as SNEGSKA (reference sequence). The V gene end was trimmed by 6 bases and the J gene end by 1 base; junction bases not matched to a gene: 4. The CDR3 runs to 14 residues. The CDR3, as DNA: TGCAGTGCCGAAGACAGGGGGGCCAAAAACATTCAGTACTTC. Its translation: CSAEDRGAKNIQYF.